These 7 T cell receptor beta chains were sequenced from one sample in a study of blood T cell repertoires in COVID-19 (dated by TCRdb to between 2020 and 2021). The method was the immunoSEQ multiplex PCR assay. As stored in TCRdb, this immuneACCESS dataset retains in-frame rearrangements with V and J assigned. A fraction of the clones does not appear; measured against another copy, unresolved V genes explain less than half of the discrepancy, and the remainder lacks a known reason. The sample table contains almost 70,000 clones; only one count was recorded for roughly nine tenths of them. The top ten constitute roughly 4.5% of the sample. The sequenced material came from peripheral blood. The receptors originated from a woman between 50 and 59 years old with active COVID-19.

The chain is built from TRBV15 and TRBJ1-4; no firm D call. The CDR3 spans 12 residues. Germline V gives CDR1 LNHNV, CDR2 YYDKDF (reference sequence). V gave up 3 bases and J gave up 5 bases, with 4 bases separating them. The CDR3 sequence: CATSSVNEKLFF. DNA for the CDR3: TGTGCCACCAGCAGCGTGAATGAAAAACTGTTTTTT.

This chain joins TRBV4-2 and TRBJ2-5; 7 bases line up with TRBD2. V lost 4 bases, J lost 5 bases, and 13 bases stayed unmatched. Germline CDR1 LGHNA, CDR2 YNFKEQ. The CDR3 has 16 residues. The CDR3 protein is CASSRAGDAHQETQYF. CDR3 nucleotide sequence: TGTGCCAGCAGCCGCGCGGGGGATGCACATCAGGAGACCCAGTACTTC.

The chain uses TRBV24-1 and TRBJ1-5; TRBD1 matches at 10 bases. The CDR3 consists of 18 residues. The J segment lost 2 bases and the V segment lost 5 bases, leaving 11 bases of the junction unmatched. CDR1 is KGHDR, CDR2 SFDVKD, per germline. The CDR3: CATSGGTGAILGNQPQHF. The CDR3 coding sequence is TGTGCCACCAGTGGTGGGACAGGGGCTATATTGGGCAATCAGCCCCAGCATTTT.

The chain couples TRBV5-5 to TRBJ2-7; TRBD1 is a possible D gene (6 bases). V lost 4 bases and J 1 base, leaving 18 bases between the germline ends. The V gene's germline CDR1 is SGHKS and CDR2 YYEKEE (reference sequence). The CDR3 runs 16 residues. CDR3 sequence (DNA): TGTGCCAGCAGCCCCATATTTTCGGGGACATCCTACGAGCAGTACTTC. Translated: CASSPIFSGTSYEQYF.

This rearrangement joins TRBV7-2 to TRBJ2-3; 7 bases are shared with TRBD2. The CDR3 sequence is 14 residues long. J was trimmed by 2 bases and V by 4 bases; bases with no gene match: 3. Germline CDR1 is SGHTA and CDR2 is FQGNSA. CDR3 loop: CASSSGLSTDTQYF. Written as DNA, the CDR3 is TGTGCCAGCAGCTCGGGACTATCCACAGATACGCAGTATTTT.

The chain combines TRBV28 with TRBJ2-5, with a tentative D call TRBD2 (6 bases). The CDR3 runs to 16 residues. The germline gives CDR1 MDHEN, CDR2 SYDVKM. Trimming removed 6 bases at V and 3 bases at J, with 20 bases between. CDR3 in DNA: TGTGCCAGCAGCCATAAAAGCGCTAGCGCTGAAGAGACCCAGTACTTC. Translation gives CASSHKSASAEETQYF.

The genes are TRBV9 and TRBJ2-2; TRBD1 matches at 7 bases. CDR1 and CDR2 from the germline V gene are SGDLS and YYNGEE. J lost 0 bases, V lost 3 bases, and 2 bases had no gene match. CDR3 size: 15 residues. Here the CDR3 reads CASSGGQANTGELFF. CDR3 nucleotides: TGTGCCAGCAGCGGTGGACAGGCGAACACCGGGGAGCTGTTTTTT.